The 12 T cell receptor beta chains below were found in one sample sequenced in a study of blood T cell repertoires in COVID-19. Data came from immunoSEQ multiplex PCR; TCRdb stores just in-frame clones and leaves some out. The sample includes over 150,000 clones, about four fifths of them seen just once. The sequenced sample was peripheral blood. Receptor source: a woman older than 75 with COVID-19, enrolled during active disease.

J is TRBJ2-3 and V is TRBV24-1; TRBD2 aligns across 7 bases. CDR3 size: 16 residues. CDR1 and CDR2 from the germline V gene are KGHDR and SFDVKD. With 3 bases clipped from V and 6 bases from J, the junction kept 11 bases outside the gene matches. The CDR3 spells CATSDPTVAGGDTQYF. CDR3 nucleotide sequence: TGTGCCACCAGTGATCCGACAGTAGCGGGTGGGGATACGCAGTATTTT.

J is TRBJ1-2 and V is TRBV3-1 (or the pseudogene TRBV3-2), with D perhaps TRBD1 (6 bases). Germline V CDR1 and CDR2: LGHDT, YNNKEL (reference sequence). The V end lost 3 bases, the J end lost 2 bases, and 13 bases lay between the germline ends. The CDR3 consists of 15 residues. The CDR3 sequence: CASSQGRGWNYGYTF. The CDR3 DNA follows: TGTGCCAGCAGCCAGGGCAGGGGATGGAACTATGGCTACACCTTC.

The V and J genes are TRBV6-6 and TRBJ1-2, with a possible D match to TRBD1 (6 bases). Trimming left V 0 bases short and J 8 bases short, with 10 bases between. Per germline, CDR1 MNHNY and CDR2 SVGAGI (reference sequence). The length of the CDR3 is 13 residues. The CDR3 loop reads CASSYSRTAGYTF. CDR3 in DNA: TGTGCCAGCAGTTACTCTCGGACAGCCGGCTACACCTTC.

The chain is built from TRBV27 and TRBJ2-7; 13 positions agree with TRBD2. V gave up 4 bases and J gave up 5 bases; unmatched junction bases: 5. The CDR3 sequence is 15 residues long. Looked up from germline, CDR1 is MNHEY and CDR2 is SMNVEV (reference sequence). CDR3 in amino acids: CASSSRLAGGNEQYF. The DNA for the CDR3 is TGTGCCAGCAGTTCGAGACTAGCGGGGGGTAACGAGCAGTACTTC.

The genes are TRBV24-1 and TRBJ2-1; TRBD1 aligns across 8 bases. The CDR3 consists of 15 residues. V lost 7 bases and J lost 5; bases outside the gene matches: 9. Germline loops: CDR1 KGHDR, CDR2 SFDVKD. CDR3 sequence: CATRGTGPEDNEQFF. As DNA, the CDR3 is TGTGCCACCAGGGGGACAGGCCCTGAGGACAATGAGCAGTTCTTC.

J is TRBJ1-1 and V is TRBV6-6; TRBD1 matches at 8 bases. This CDR3 contains 15 residues. Looked up from germline, CDR1 is MNHNY and CDR2 is SVGAGI (reference sequence). With 6 bases clipped from V and 1 base from J, the junction kept 7 bases outside the gene matches. The CDR3 region is CASSAPDRGNTEAFF. CDR3 bases: TGTGCCAGCAGCGCACCCGACAGGGGGAACACTGAAGCTTTCTTT.

In nucleotides, the CDR3 is TGTGCCAGCAGCGTCACCTCAGGGGGTTCAGGAAACACCATATATTTT. It codes for CASSVTSGGSGNTIYF. The chain couples TRBV9 to TRBJ1-3; 7 nucleotides agree with TRBD1. CDR3 size: 16 residues. With V trimmed by 2 bases and J by 4 bases, 9 bases remained unmatched. CDR1 and CDR2 from the germline V gene are SGDLS and YYNGEE.

The J gene is TRBJ2-1, the V gene TRBV3-1 (or the pseudogene TRBV3-2); D remains ambiguous. V shed 0 bases and J shed 6 bases, with 6 bases lying between them. CDR1 is LGHDT and CDR2 is YNNKEL in the germline V gene (reference sequence). The CDR3 consists of 13 residues. CDR3 in amino acids: CASSQDRLNEQFF. The CDR3 region has the DNA TGTGCCAGCAGCCAAGACAGGCTCAATGAGCAGTTCTTC.

The rearrangement links TRBV2 to TRBJ1-4; D gene uncertain. The CDR3 is 12 amino acids. The V gene's germline CDR1 is SNHLY and CDR2 FYNNEI. Between the trimmed V and J ends, which lost 1 base and 11 bases, there was a span of 8 bases. The CDR3 spells CASSEDSGKLFF. CDR3 coding DNA: TGTGCCAGCAGTGAAGACAGTGGGAAACTGTTTTTT.

The chain is built from TRBV19 and TRBJ2-1; D remains ambiguous. Trimming pared 6 bases from V and 4 bases from J, leaving 13 bases between. Germline loops: CDR1 LNHDA, CDR2 SQIVND (reference sequence). The CDR3 runs 14 residues. CDR3 nucleotide sequence: TGTGCCAGTAGCCCCGCGACTGGTTACAATGAGCAGTTCTTC. Translated, it gives CASSPATGYNEQFF.

V usage is TRBV5-6 and J usage is TRBJ1-6; 7 nucleotides line up with TRBD1. From germline, CDR1 is SGHDT and CDR2 YYEEEE. Trimming took 1 base from V and 10 from J; bases not matched to a gene: 8. The CDR3 has 15 amino acids. The CDR3 coding sequence is TGTGCCAGCAGCTTGTCGACAGGGTGGAACTCACCCCTCCACTTT. This sequence encodes CASSLSTGWNSPLHF. The variable domain in full, completed from reference TRBV5-6 and TRBJ1-6, reads DAGVTQSPTHLIKTRGQQVTLRCSPKSGHDTVSWYQQALGQGPQFIFQYYEEEERQRGNFPDRFSGHQFPNYSSELNVNALLLGDSALYLCASSLSTGWNSPLHFGNGTRLTVT.

This chain connects TRBV5-5 to TRBJ1-3; possible D gene TRBD1, 6 bases. Per germline, CDR1 SGHKS and CDR2 YYEKEE (reference sequence). This CDR3 spans 15 amino acids. Trimming pared 4 bases from V and 0 bases from J, leaving 11 bases between. CDR3 loop: CASSHRANSGNTIYF. The CDR3, as DNA: TGTGCCAGCAGCCACAGGGCCAACTCTGGAAACACCATATATTTT. Together with reference TRBV5-5 and TRBJ1-3, the CDR3 gives the full variable domain: DAGVTQSPTHLIKTRGQQVTLRCSPISGHKSVSWYQQVLGQGPQFIFQYYEKEERGRGNFPDRFSARQFPNYSSELNVNALLLGDSALYLCASSHRANSGNTIYFGEGSWLTVV.